Sequencing of this T cell receptor beta chain was carried out in a study of CD8+ T cells in alopecia areata. Findings and limits, study-wide: Lesional tissue from the scalp (especially in alopecia totalis/universalis) showed higher clonality than normal scalp. Possibly as an HLA-related effect, TCR sharing across patients appeared less clear than in mice.

Following extraction, RNA underwent reverse transcription to cDNA, which served as the sequencing template. Repertoires were generated with immunoSEQ multiplex PCR, while TCRdb's copy carries only in-frame clones and drops some. The table shows about 170,000 clones, with about 70% occurring only once. Worth noting for this clone: Its target is unknown.

The germline gives CDR1 WSHSY, CDR2 SAAADI. Trimming left V 6 bases short and J 6 bases short, with 17 bases between. CDR3 size: 14 residues. The sequencing used CD8+ T cells sorted from blood, collected at week 0. The source is a human donor with alopecia areata. The gene calls are TRBV10-2 and TRBJ1-2; D not resolved. The CDR3 spells CASRPDQYTHGYTF. CDR3 sequence (DNA): TGCGCCAGCAGACCGGATCAGTATACCCATGGCTACACCTTC.